This TCR beta chain was found in a study of blood T cell repertoires in COVID-19. Sequenced by immunoSEQ multiplex PCR; TCRdb stores in-frame clones only, minus some. The sample has about 250,000 clones, approximately 80% seen once. The CDR3 totals 14 residues. CDR1 ENHRY and CDR2 SYGVKD come from the germline V gene. V was pared by 3 bases and J by 4 bases, with 10 bases between. This chain uses TRBV10-3 with TRBJ1-5, with D unclear. Sequencing was done on a sample of peripheral blood. The source of this sequence is a woman aged 80 or over with active or convalescent COVID-19. CDR3 sequence reads: CAISDSKANQPQHF. In DNA, the CDR3 is TGTGCCATCAGTGATTCAAAAGCGAATCAGCCCCAGCATTTT.